The clone carrying this T cell receptor (beta chain) was counted a few times. Its antigen is currently unknown. At one end, the junction sequence differs from germline, possibly due to a read error. This sample was included in a study of molecular identifiers for immune sequencing clone quantification. Naive CD8 libraries were made from roughly 18,000 to 920,000 sorted cells, and they used 10%, 30% or 50% RNA. Broader study findings: More than 97% of effector molecules, versus under 1% of naive-cell molecules, belonged to clones above 20 RNA copies.

The CDR3 length is 13 residues. Germline loops: CDR1 MNHEY, CDR2 SVGEGT. With listed TCR primers and previously described methods, bulk TCR libraries were prepared. Using its own MiXCR run on the PCR reads, TCRdb lists one record per CDR3 protein. In the table there are some 89,000 distinct CDR3 sequences, 20% to 30% of which are singletons. This sequence was found in a human donor in good health. Some libraries in this study had Jurkat cell RNA spiked in. The specimen was naive CD8+ T cells from blood, with Jurkat cell RNA spiked in. Subset meaning: FACS-sorted CD8+CD4-CCR7+CD45RA+ naive T cells. This rearrangement joins TRBV6-2 or TRBV6-3 to TRBJ1-5; TRBD1 matches at 7 bases. Here the CDR3 DNA reads TGTGCCAGCCGGGGACAGTGGGGTCAGCTCCAGCATTTT. Protein sequence: CASRGQWGQLQHF.